At least ten counts were recorded for the clone carrying this T cell receptor (beta chain). Its antigen is not identified. V gave up 3 bases and J gave up 3 bases, with 11 bases separating them. The CDR3 covers 15 residues. This sample stems from a study of T-cell reconstitution after alpha-beta-depleted transplantation in children. Study-wide results and caveats: The high TCRbeta diversity at day 60 in some patients came from surviving recipient T cells and thymic progenitors.

During its preparation, the TCRbeta library received unique molecular identifiers. TCRdb redid the calling of the PCR reads with MiXCR, one entry per CDR3 protein. The sample lists fewer than 250,000 distinct CDR3 sequences; 7.5% to 9.5% were seen once. The receptor comes from a male patient under 18 who had a stem cell transplant for acute lymphoblastic leukemia, so the T cells may come from the graft donor. The chain recombines TRBV12-3 or TRBV12-4 with TRBJ2-2, with D possibly matching TRBD2 (6 bases). The input for sequencing was PBMCs, mostly from graft donor cells, taken 180 days after TCRalphabeta/CD19-depleted stem cell transplant. The CDR3, as DNA: TGTGCCAGCAGTTTCCGGGGGACGGACACCGGGGAGCTGTTTTTT. Protein: CASSFRGTDTGELFF.